This T cell receptor beta chain was captured by sequencing in a study of OX40 agonist ivuxolimab in advanced cancers. The overall study: Melanoma, hepatocellular carcinoma, head and neck or renal cell cancer occurred in dose-escalation patients. Those enrolled were 82.7% male, with a mean age of roughly 60 years and ages from roughly 20 to 85.

Sequencing used immunoSEQ multiplex PCR; TCRdb keeps in-frame clones, though not all of them. This table has 20,000 or so clones, 70% to 80% appearing once. This clone came up a few times. As yet, its antigen is unknown. Study-level findings and limits: CD8+ T cells averaged more expanded clones than CD4+.

There are 15 residues in the CDR3. The V gene's germline CDR1 is SEHNR and CDR2 FQNEAQ (reference sequence). The V and J ends lost 5 bases and 0 bases respectively, with 11 bases between them. The sequences come from CD4+ or CD8+ T cells sorted from blood, collected in a trial of the OX40 agonist ivuxolimab. This sequence was found in an adult with an advanced solid tumor such as melanoma, head and neck, liver or kidney cancer. The V and J genes are TRBV7-9 and TRBJ1-3; D ambiguous. The CDR3 region has the DNA TGTGCCAGCAGCGGGTGGATCAGCTCTGGAAACACCATATATTTT. It translates to CASSGWISSGNTIYF.